A single sample gave rise to the 2 T cell receptor beta chains below, sequenced in a study of CD8+CD57+ T cells in acquired aplastic anemia. Investigators profiled TCR beta VDJ and CDR3 from genomic DNA template. From the reads, TCRdb called clonotypes with MiXCR, one entry per CDR3 protein. Of roughly 300,000 distinct CDR3 sequences in the sample, approximately 56% were seen once. The sample was sorted CD4+, CD8+, or CD8+CD57+ T cells (not recorded which) from PBMCs. These receptor sequences come from a human donor with severe aplastic anemia or a healthy control (not recorded which).

The rearrangement joins TRBV20-1 to TRBJ2-5, with 8 bases fitting TRBD1. This CDR3 is 14 amino acids long. Trimming cost V 5 bases and J 5 bases; bases outside gene matches: 10. Per germline, CDR1 DFQATT and CDR2 SNEGSKA (reference sequence). CDR3 bases: TGCAGTGCTGCCGCTCGGACAGGGAGCGAGACCCAGTACTTC. It encodes CSAAARTGSETQYF.

This clonotype was found many times. The genes are TRBV7-9 and TRBJ2-3; 10 bases align to TRBD2. Germline-derived CDR1 and CDR2 are SEHNR and FQNEAQ (reference sequence). The V segment lost 1 base and the J segment 2 bases; nucleotides outside the gene matches: 3. This CDR3 has 16 residues. CDR3 sequence reads: CASSLGTSGLTDTQYF. CDR3 in DNA: TGTGCCAGCAGCTTAGGGACTAGCGGACTCACAGATACGCAGTATTTT.